The 27 T cell receptor beta chains below come from one sample, sequenced in a study of read filtering for tumor transcriptome and immune sequencing. From about 400 ng of RNA, a library with molecular barcoded alpha/delta and beta/gamma adaptors was made. TCRdb re-analysed the reads in MiXCR, keeping a single row per CDR3 protein. The table has some 120,000 distinct CDR3 sequences, 13% seen once. The specimen sequenced was a population of CD138-negative cells sorted from bone marrow. These receptors were taken from a donor aged 40 or over with multiple myeloma.

As for this clonotype: A much larger clone is a single base away; this may be a read error. The CDR3: CASGLDAAQPQHF. The CDR3 coding sequence is TGTGCCAGCGGTTTGGACGCAGCTCAGCCCCAGCATTTT. The chain has TRBV27 and TRBJ1-5; D is unresolved. This CDR3 contains 13 residues. In germline, CDR1 is MNHEY, CDR2 SMNVEV (reference sequence).

The rearrangement links TRBV5-1 to TRBJ2-3; 10 bases align to TRBD2. Germline V lookup: CDR1 SGHRS, CDR2 YFSETQ. The CDR3 is made up of 16 amino acids. V was clipped by 4 bases and J by 2 bases; unmatched bases: 7. The chain's CDR3 is CASSLASGRATDTQYF. The CDR3 DNA reads TGCGCCAGCAGCCTAGCCAGCGGGAGGGCCACAGATACGCAGTATTTT.

This clonotype turned up a few times. This rearrangement joins TRBV3-1 to TRBJ1-5, with TRBD1 matching over 9 bases. Unmatched junction bases numbered 0, after V lost 1 base and J lost 2 bases. Germline lookup yields CDR1 LGHDT and CDR2 YNNKEL (reference sequence). The CDR3 consists of 15 residues. For the CDR3, the DNA is TGTGCCAGCAGCCAAGGGACAGGGGGCAATCAGCCCCAGCATTTT. This encodes CASSQGTGGNQPQHF. Variable domain in full (rest from reference TRBV3-1 and TRBJ1-5): DTAVSQTPKYLVTQMGNDKSIKCEQNLGHDTMYWYKQDSKKFLKIMFSYNNKELIINETVPNRFSPKSPDKAHLNLHINSLELGDSAVYFCASSQGTGGNQPQHFGDGTRLSIL.

This clonotype was detected many times. CDR3 nucleotide sequence: TGCAGTGCCGGGGGAGGCGGCGCCGAGGAGCAGTACTTC. The encoded protein is CSAGGGGAEEQYF. This chain joins TRBV20-1 and TRBJ2-7; D might be TRBD2 (6 bases). Germline values: CDR1 DFQATT, CDR2 SNEGSKA (reference sequence). The CDR3 contains 13 residues. Trimming stripped 6 bases from V and 7 bases from J, with 19 bases between.

A note on this clonotype: An end of the junction differs from the germline gene, which may be a read error. The rearrangement joins TRBV7-2 to TRBJ2-3; a weak D match, TRBD1 (6 bases). The CDR3 runs to 15 residues. Per the germline V gene, CDR1 is SGHTA and CDR2 is FQGNSA. DNA for the CDR3: TGTGTCAGCAGCTTAGGGGGACATTTCACAGACACGCAGTATTTT. This translates into CVSSLGGHFTDTQYF.

This clonotype was found many times. The chain joins TRBV29-1 to TRBJ2-1; 7 bases line up with TRBD1. The CDR3 is 17 amino acids. CDR1 is SQVTM, CDR2 ANQGSEA, per germline. Unmatched junction bases numbered 16, after V lost 8 bases and J lost 0 bases. The DNA of the CDR3 is TGCAGCTGCCGGGACCCGAGGGGGCGAGGCTCCTACAATGAGCAGTTCTTC. Translation gives CSCRDPRGRGSYNEQFF.

This clonotype was observed many times. The chain is built from TRBV6-6 and TRBJ2-5; a weak D match, TRBD1 (6 bases). The CDR3 sequence is 14 residues long. From germline, CDR1 is MNHNY and CDR2 SVGAGI (reference sequence). V lost 4 bases and J lost 5, with 14 bases in between. CDR3 region: CASSFHTGMETQYF. The CDR3, as DNA: TGTGCCAGCAGTTTCCATACAGGGATGGAGACCCAGTACTTC.

At least ten counts were recorded for this clonotype. This chain connects TRBV5-1 to TRBJ2-3; D not resolved. With 4 bases removed from V and 0 bases from J, the gap between germline ends came to 12 bases. The CDR3 sequence is 15 residues long. Germline V lookup: CDR1 SGHRS, CDR2 YFSETQ. CDR3 DNA sequence: TGCGCCAGCAGCCGTGAGGCCGCTAGCACAGATACGCAGTATTTT. Translation gives CASSREAASTDTQYF.

This clonotype came up many times. V usage is TRBV20-1 and J usage is TRBJ1-5, with 8 nucleotides matching TRBD1. The J segment lost 0 bases and the V segment lost 3 bases, leaving 4 bases of the junction unmatched. The CDR3 totals 15 residues. The V gene's germline CDR1 is DFQATT and CDR2 SNEGSKA (reference sequence). CDR3 DNA sequence: TGCAGTGCTAGCCGGACAGGGCTTAGCAATCAGCCCCAGCATTTT. This sequence encodes CSASRTGLSNQPQHF.

The sample holds many counts of this clonotype. The V gene is TRBV7-2, the J gene TRBJ1-5, with 8 bases fitting TRBD1. The length of the CDR3 is 15 residues. Losses at the gene ends were 6 bases for V and 0 bases for J; bases not matched to a gene: 4. CDR1 and CDR2 (germline): SGHTA, FQGNSA. The DNA of the CDR3 is TGTGCCAGCAGACCACAGGGGGGTAGCAATCAGCCCCAGCATTTT. Amino acid sequence: CASRPQGGSNQPQHF.

In this sample, this clonotype turned up many times. One junction end does not reproduce the germline sequence, and a read error may be involved. This chain connects TRBV7-7 to TRBJ2-1; D gene ambiguous. This CDR3 has 15 residues. Looked up from germline, CDR1 is SSHAT and CDR2 is FNYEAQ (reference sequence). Here the CDR3 reads CASSQAQVGYNEQFF. CDR3 DNA sequence: TGTGCTAGCAGCCAAGCTCAGGTTGGGTACAATGAGCAGTTCTTC.

As concerns this clonotype: The likely explanation is a read error, given a far larger clone one base away. This chain connects TRBV11-1 to TRBJ1-6, with D uncertain. This CDR3 is 15 amino acids long. In germline, CDR1 is SGHAT, CDR2 FQDESV (reference sequence). Trimming stripped 1 base from V and 9 bases from J, with 13 bases between. This CDR3 reads CASSLDHWDLSPLHF. CDR3 sequence (DNA): TGTGCCAGCAGCTTAGACCACTGGGATCTTTCACCCCTCCACTTT.

This clonotype was detected many times. This chain joins TRBV29-1 and TRBJ2-3; D ambiguous. The germline V gene encodes CDR1 SQVTM and CDR2 ANQGSEA. This CDR3 has 14 residues. The V end lost 5 bases, the J end lost 3 bases, and 15 bases lay between the germline ends. The CDR3 DNA follows: TGCAGCGTTAGGCAGGCCGTATGGACAGATACGCAGTATTTT. Its translation is CSVRQAVWTDTQYF.

This clonotype was seen repeatedly, ten times or more. This chain connects TRBV15 to TRBJ2-1, with D perhaps given as TRBD1 or TRBD2 (6 bases each). Trimming stripped 1 base from V and 9 bases from J, with 16 bases between. The CDR3 spans 15 residues. Per germline, CDR1 LNHNV and CDR2 YYDKDF (reference sequence). The chain's CDR3 is CATSRGGANWVEQFF. CDR3 DNA sequence: TGTGCCACCAGCAGAGGGGGGGCCAACTGGGTTGAGCAGTTCTTC.

This clonotype was detected many times. The gene calls are TRBV6-2 or TRBV6-3 and TRBJ1-5, with D unclear. The CDR3 contains 14 residues. Germline V lookup: CDR1 MNHEY, CDR2 SVGEGT. V was clipped by 7 bases and J by 3 bases, with 13 bases between them. CDR3 in amino acids: CASTQGEINQPQHF. CDR3 in DNA: TGTGCCAGCACCCAAGGAGAAATCAATCAGCCCCAGCATTTT.

In its sample, this clonotype was seen many times. This chain uses TRBV28 with TRBJ2-1, with D maybe TRBD2 (5 bases). Germline V gives CDR1 MDHEN, CDR2 SYDVKM. The CDR3 is made up of 15 amino acids. The germline V and J ends were trimmed by 6 bases and 1 base, with 13 bases remaining between them. The CDR3 sequence: CASRIGDSSYNEQFF. The DNA of the CDR3 is TGTGCCAGCAGGATCGGGGATAGTTCCTACAATGAGCAGTTCTTC.

This clonotype was seen repeatedly, ten times or more. The chain combines TRBV5-1 with TRBJ2-2, with D hard to call. Germline V CDR1 and CDR2: SGHRS, YFSETQ. The CDR3 covers 17 residues. V gave up 0 bases and J gave up 1 base, with 13 bases separating them. DNA of the CDR3: TGCGCCAGCAGCTTGGCCTCTCGGACCCTGAACACCGGGGAGCTGTTTTTT. Protein: CASSLASRTLNTGELFF.

The table lists this clonotype with a few counts. The rearrangement joins TRBV28 to TRBJ2-7, with 7 bases that match TRBD1. With V trimmed by 10 bases and J by 1 base, 7 bases remained unmatched. The CDR3 is 13 amino acids. Per germline, CDR1 MDHEN and CDR2 SYDVKM. For the CDR3, the DNA is TGTGCCACCCTCCAGGGACAGTCCTACGAGCAGTACTTC. Protein sequence: CATLQGQSYEQYF.

In its sample, this clonotype was seen many times. V is TRBV5-5 and J is TRBJ2-1, with 11 bases matching TRBD2. CDR1 and CDR2 (germline): SGHKS, YYEKEE (reference sequence). With V trimmed by 5 bases and J by 8 bases, 6 bases remained unmatched. CDR3 length: 14 residues. DNA of the CDR3: TGTGCCAGCAGTGAACTAGCGGGAGTCGATGAGCAGTTCTTC. The encoded protein is CASSELAGVDEQFF.

This chain uses TRBV28 with TRBJ2-7; D is perhaps TRBD2 (5 bases). CDR1 and CDR2 from the germline V gene are MDHEN and SYDVKM. This CDR3 comprises 12 residues. V was clipped by 3 bases and J by 5 bases, with 8 bases between them. CDR3 in DNA: TGTGCCAGCAGTTTCTCCGGGAACGAGCAGTACTTC. Translated: CASSFSGNEQYF.

This clonotype was observed at least ten times. This CDR3 reads CASSLEPGAGTGELFF. Written as DNA, the CDR3 is TGCGCCAGCAGCTTGGAACCCGGGGCTGGCACCGGGGAGCTGTTTTTT. The genes are TRBV5-1 and TRBJ2-2, with D possibly called TRBD1 or TRBD2 (5 bases each). The CDR3 is made up of 16 amino acids. Germline V gene sequence: CDR1 SGHRS, CDR2 YFSETQ. V was clipped by 0 bases and J by 4 bases, with 13 bases between them.

This clonotype appeared many times. The genes are TRBV10-3 and TRBJ2-1, with TRBD1 matching 8 bases. Germline lookup yields CDR1 ENHRY and CDR2 SYGVKD. Trimming removed 3 bases from V and 8 bases from J; junction bases left unmatched: 9. The CDR3 extends over 15 amino acids. The CDR3 DNA follows: TGTGCCATCAGTGAACCCGGACAGGGCGGGGATGAGCAGTTCTTC. It specifies CAISEPGQGGDEQFF.

This clonotype was counted between two and nine times. This chain connects TRBV24-1 to TRBJ2-5; possibly TRBD1 or TRBD2 for D (5 bases each). The ends were cut back, 3 bases at V and 2 bases at J, with 12 bases in the middle. CDR1 and CDR2 from the germline V gene are KGHDR and SFDVKD. The CDR3 loop spans 15 amino acids. CDR3 protein: CATSDPGQIQETQYF. The CDR3 region has the DNA TGTGCCACCAGTGATCCGGGGCAGATACAAGAGACCCAGTACTTC.

J is TRBJ2-1 and V is TRBV9; D unresolved. Trimming left V 0 bases short and J 0 bases short, with 16 bases between. Germline V CDR1 and CDR2: SGDLS, YYNGEE. There are 18 residues in the CDR3. CDR3 in DNA: TGTGCCAGCAGCGTAGGTGGCCTAGGACCAAGCTCCTACAATGAGCAGTTCTTC. It specifies CASSVGGLGPSSYNEQFF.

The rearrangement links TRBV19 to TRBJ2-7, with D hard to call. This CDR3 is built from 13 residues. In germline, CDR1 is LNHDA, CDR2 SQIVND (reference sequence). Trimming took off 3 bases at V and 2 bases at J, with 8 bases between the two ends. CDR3 amino acids: CASSITRAYEQYF. CDR3 nucleotides: TGTGCCAGTAGTATCACCAGAGCCTACGAGCAGTACTTC. Looking up the rest from reference TRBV19 and TRBJ2-7 gives the full variable domain: DGGITQSPKYLFRKEGQNVTLSCEQNLNHDAMYWYRQDPGQGLRLIYYSQIVNDFQKGDIAEGYSVSREKKESFPLTVTSAQKNPTAFYLCASSITRAYEQYFGPGTRLTVT.

This clonotype was observed at least ten times. The rearrangement joins TRBV19 to TRBJ2-5, with TRBD1 matching 8 bases. The CDR3 totals 15 residues. V lost 3 bases and J lost 4; bases outside the gene matches: 7. Germline CDR1 reads LNHDA; CDR2 reads SQIVND (reference sequence). Here the CDR3 reads CASSIARGRGETQYF. The CDR3 DNA reads as TGTGCCAGTAGTATTGCCAGGGGGCGCGGAGAGACCCAGTACTTC.

There are many counts of this clonotype. The V call is TRBV28, the J call TRBJ1-1; D gene uncertain. This CDR3 has 12 amino acids. V lost 8 bases and J 1 base, leaving 8 bases between the germline ends. The germline gives CDR1 MDHEN, CDR2 SYDVKM. CDR3 protein: CASEVKNTEAFF. CDR3 nucleotide sequence: TGTGCCAGCGAAGTGAAGAACACTGAAGCTTTCTTT. The whole variable domain, remainder taken from reference TRBV28 and TRBJ1-1, is DVKVTQSSRYLVKRTGEKVFLECVQDMDHENMFWYRQDPGLGLRLIYFSYDVKMKEKGDIPEGYSVSREKKERFSLILESASTNQTSMYLCASEVKNTEAFFGQGTRLTVV.